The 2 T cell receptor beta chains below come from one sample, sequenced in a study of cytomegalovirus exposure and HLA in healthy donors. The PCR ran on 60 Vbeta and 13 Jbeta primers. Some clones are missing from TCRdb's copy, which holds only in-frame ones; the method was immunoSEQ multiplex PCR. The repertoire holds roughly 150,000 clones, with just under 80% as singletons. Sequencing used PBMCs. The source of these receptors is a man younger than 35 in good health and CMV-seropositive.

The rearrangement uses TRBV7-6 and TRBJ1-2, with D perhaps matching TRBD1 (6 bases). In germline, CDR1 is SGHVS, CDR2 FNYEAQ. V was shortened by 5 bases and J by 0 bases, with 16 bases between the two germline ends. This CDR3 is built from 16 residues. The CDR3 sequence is CASSPHRGAPNYGYTF. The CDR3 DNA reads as TGTGCCAGCAGCCCGCACCGGGGGGCTCCTAACTATGGCTACACCTTC.

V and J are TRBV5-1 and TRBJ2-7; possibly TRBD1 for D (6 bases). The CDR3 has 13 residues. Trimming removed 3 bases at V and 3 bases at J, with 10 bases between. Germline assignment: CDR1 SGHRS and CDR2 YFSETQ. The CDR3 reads CASSSGTFYEQYF. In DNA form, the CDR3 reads TGCGCCAGCAGCTCCGGGACATTCTACGAGCAGTACTTC.